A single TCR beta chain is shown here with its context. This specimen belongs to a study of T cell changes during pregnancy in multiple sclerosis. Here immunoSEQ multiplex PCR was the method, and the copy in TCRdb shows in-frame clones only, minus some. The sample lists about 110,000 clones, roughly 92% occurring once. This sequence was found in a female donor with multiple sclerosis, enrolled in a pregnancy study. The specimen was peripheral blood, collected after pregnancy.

The CDR3 DNA sequence: TGTGCCAGCAGTGGCCCGACAGGGGGAAGGGAGACCCAGTACTTC. Amino acid sequence: CASSGPTGGRETQYF. The rearrangement links TRBV28 to TRBJ2-5; the match to TRBD1 covers 9 bases. This CDR3 is 15 amino acids long. Germline loops: CDR1 MDHEN, CDR2 SYDVKM. The J segment lost 5 bases and the V segment lost 5 bases, leaving 9 bases of the junction unmatched.